The sequence of this TCR beta chain was determined in a study of control samples from healthy donors and cancer patients. Some clones are missing from TCRdb's copy, which holds only in-frame ones; the method was immunoSEQ multiplex PCR. The sample carries about 200,000 clones, about 89% recorded once. The CDR3 is made up of 13 amino acids. Trimming took off 1 base at V and 3 bases at J, with 5 bases between the two ends. Germline CDR1 LGHNT, CDR2 FRNRAP. This chain joins TRBV12-5 and TRBJ2-3, with no clear D. This sequence originates from a man aged 25 to 40 in good health. The sequencing input was blood. CDR3 DNA: TGTGCTAGTGGTTTGGCCGGGACAGATACGCAGTATTTT. Its protein product is CASGLAGTDTQYF.